This is a list of T cell receptor beta chains from one sample in a study of shared T cell receptors in the human thymus. Method: immunoSEQ multiplex PCR; TCRdb's copy keeps in-frame clones and lacks some. The sample holds fewer than 700,000 clones, around 87% seen once. These data were also reused for a study on human thymus T cells.

The sample taken for sequencing was thymocytes. These receptor sequences come from a boy under two years old with a congenital heart defect. Both conserved end residues are part of each CDR3. Fields, in order: CDR3 length, V gene, J gene, clone size, D gene, CDR3 protein, CDR3 DNA. The D gene is left open where the match is weak. The size entry is marked missing in some rows and otherwise reads once, few, many or a size class.

length: 12
V: TRBV28
J: TRBJ1-1
size: NA
D: NA
CDR3: CASSFSGFEAFF
DNA: TGTGCCAGCAGTTTCTCCGGGTTTGAAGCTTTCTTT

length: 15
V: TRBV12-5
J: TRBJ2-5
size: NA
D: TRBD1
CDR3: CASGPSDRGPETQYF
DNA: TGTGCTAGTGGTCCCAGCGACAGGGGGCCAGAGACCCAGTACTTC

length: 18
V: TRBV14
J: TRBJ2-1
size: NA
D: NA
CDR3: CASSQVGKQGRTYNEQFF
DNA: TGTGCCAGCAGCCAAGTCGGGAAACAGGGCCGGACCTACAATGAGCAGTTCTTC

length: 14
V: TRBV28
J: TRBJ2-5
size: NA
D: TRBD1
CDR3: CASRGEGGRETQYF
DNA: TGTGCCAGCAGGGGAGAAGGGGGCCGGGAGACCCAGTACTTC

length: 16
V: TRBV12-5
J: TRBJ2-2
size: NA
D: NA
CDR3: CASGLVQGGETGELFF
DNA: TGTGCTAGTGGTTTGGTACAAGGGGGAGAGACCGGGGAGCTGTTTTTT

length: 17
V: TRBV7-2
J: TRBJ2-2
size: NA
D: TRBD2
CDR3: CASSLALGGRASEELFF
DNA: TGTGCCAGCAGCTTAGCGCTTGGCGGGAGGGCATCGGAGGAGCTGTTTTTT

length: 17
V: TRBV21-1
J: TRBJ1-5
size: NA
D: NA
CDR3: CASSKGRGPGLNQPQHF
DNA: TGTGCCAGCAGCAAAGGAAGGGGTCCGGGCCTCAATCAGCCCCAGCATTTT

length: 16
V: TRBV2
J: TRBJ1-5
size: NA
D: TRBD1
CDR3: CASSNMDRGSNQPQHF
DNA: TGTGCCAGCAGTAATATGGACAGGGGGAGCAATCAGCCCCAGCATTTT

length: 15
V: TRBV11-2
J: TRBJ2-2
size: once
D: NA
CDR3: CASSPRLGRTGELFF
DNA: TGTGCCAGCAGCCCCCGGCTAGGGAGAACCGGGGAGCTGTTTTTT

length: 16
V: TRBV28
J: TRBJ2-1
size: NA
D: TRBD1
CDR3: CASSLVGTGFYNEQFF
DNA: TGTGCCAGCAGTTTAGTTGGGACAGGGTTTTACAATGAGCAGTTCTTC

length: 15
V: TRBV14
J: TRBJ2-1
size: NA
D: NA
CDR3: CASSLSLFSYNEQFF
DNA: TGTGCCAGCAGCCTTTCGCTATTCTCCTACAATGAGCAGTTCTTC